Detailed here is one T cell receptor (beta chain). The antigen is undetermined. Given a much more abundant clone one base away, this may be a read error. This entry is derived from a study of blood T cells in healthy people across ages. The study, taken as a whole, reports: The study found more naive CD4+ cells and higher diversity in long-lived than aged donors.

The use of a sample-barcoded 5' primer and a J-beta primer mix characterized a second PCR of about 7 to 12 cycles. Every molecule of cDNA carried a tag from a template-switch adaptor with 12 random nucleotides. MiXCR, run by TCRdb on the 5' RACE reads, gives a single entry per CDR3 protein. The table records some 670,000 distinct CDR3 sequences, over 40% of them present only once. Isolated per sample were at least 6.5 million PBMCs. The receptor was isolated from an elderly woman in good health. The sequencing sample was made of blood.

CDR3 bases: TGTGCCAGCAGTTTGTGTTTTGCGGTGAACCAAGAGACCCAGTACTTC. It encodes CASSLCFAVNQETQYF. The chain employs TRBV27 and TRBJ2-5, with unresolved D. There are 16 residues in the CDR3. Trimming took 3 bases from V and 0 from J, leaving 14 bases between them. Germline-derived CDR1 and CDR2 are MNHEY and SMNVEV (reference sequence).